The T cell receptor (beta chain) described here comes from a study of Ad26.COV2.S vaccination and SARS-CoV-2 variants. Whole-study findings and limits: Vaccinees reportedly had broad spike-specific CD8+ and CD4+ T cell responses. Overall T cell responses may have been underestimated by the analyses of TCR breadth and depth.

Only in-frame clones appear in the TCRdb table, and some are missing; sequencing was by immunoSEQ multiplex PCR. The top ten hold under 3.5% of the sample, which has 400,000 or so clones, 70% to 90% seen once. The treatment here: approximately 18 received Ad26.COV2.S at low or high dose, single or two shots; roughly 5 received placebo; per-sample allocation not given. Sample collection was performed on day 63 after the first vaccine or placebo injection. CDR1 is SGHDT, CDR2 YYEEEE, per germline. Trimming stripped 4 bases from V and 6 bases from J, with 8 bases between. There are 11 residues in the CDR3. A remark on this clone: Its target is unknown. Other DNA sequences in the same sample also yield this CDR3.

Sequenced here: peripheral blood, sampled in a trial of Ad26.COV2.S vaccine versus placebo. The source of this sequence is a person between 18 and 60 years old who received the Ad26.COV2.S COVID-19 vaccine or a placebo. This sequence joins TRBV5-6 and TRBJ2-7; maybe TRBD2 (6 bases). Written as DNA, the CDR3 is TGTGCCAGCAGCCTGGAGGGCGAGCAGTACTTC. It yields the protein CASSLEGEQYF.